Sequencing of this T cell receptor (beta chain) was carried out in a study of CD8 T cells in ankylosing spondylitis. Study-level results: Ankylosing spondylitis blood appeared to carry a characteristic TCR beta motif of roughly 8 highly homologous variants.

This clonotype came up many times. Its antigen is not identified. Per the germline V gene, CDR1 is MNHEY and CDR2 is SMNVEV (reference sequence). This CDR3 is 15 amino acids long. V was shortened by 5 bases and J by 0 bases, with 12 bases between the two germline ends. Each CDR3 protein is one row after TCRdb ran MiXCR on the 5' RACE reads. The sample lists some 200,000 distinct CDR3 sequences, more than 5.5% occurring once. Sequencing input: blood, either unsorted or a sorted T cell fraction (not recorded which). The J gene is TRBJ2-3, the V gene TRBV27; tentative D call: TRBD1 (5 bases). The TCR was taken from a male donor with ankylosing spondylitis. The DNA for the CDR3 is TGTGCCAGCAGTCCCCGACAGCCAAGCACAGATACGCAGTATTTT. Its translation: CASSPRQPSTDTQYF.